A single sample gave rise to the 24 T cell receptor beta chains below, sequenced in a study of cytomegalovirus exposure and HLA in healthy donors (dated by TCRdb to 2016 to 2017). Library preparation employed the immunoSEQ multiplex PCR assay. A mixture of 60 forward primers for TCR Vbeta segments and 13 reverse primers for TCR Jbeta segments was used in the multiplex PCR. TCRdb mirrors the immuneACCESS table, restricted to in-frame sequences. Some clones are absent from its copies; in checked studies, under half trace to an unresolved V gene, and the reason for the others is unknown. For this sample the table gives approximately 170,000 clones, of which about four fifths were detected only once. The ten largest clones capture nearly 2.5% of the sample. Sequencing used PBMCs. The receptor source for this set is a male donor in good health and CMV-seronegative.

The chain carries TRBV29-1 and TRBJ1-1; 9 bases fit TRBD1. Trimming at V came to 5 bases and at J to 6 bases, leaving 10 bases not matched to a gene. Germline values: CDR1 SQVTM, CDR2 ANQGSEA. This CDR3 spans 14 amino acids. This chain's CDR3 is CSVKPDRGVAEAFF. The CDR3 coding sequence is TGCAGCGTTAAGCCGGACAGGGGAGTGGCTGAAGCTTTCTTT. Full variable domain (remainder filled in from reference TRBV29-1 and TRBJ1-1): SAVISQKPSRDICQRGTSLTIQCQVDSQVTMMFWYRQQPGQSLTLIATANQGSEATYESGFVIDKFPISRPNLTFSTLTVSNMSPEDSSIYLCSVKPDRGVAEAFFGQGTRLTVV.

V usage is TRBV5-1 and J usage is TRBJ1-2, with D maybe TRBD1 (5 bases). The CDR3 extends over 15 amino acids. Trimming shortened V by 0 bases and J by 8 bases, and 17 bases separated the two germline ends. CDR1 SGHRS and CDR2 YFSETQ come from the germline V gene. The CDR3 DNA sequence: TGCGCCAGCAGCTTGGTGCAGGGTCCTCGTTCAGGCTACACCTTC. It translates to CASSLVQGPRSGYTF.

The CDR3 is CASSQDSGDEKLFF. The CDR3 nucleotides read TGCGCCAGCAGCCAAGATTCGGGGGATGAAAAACTGTTTTTT. V usage is TRBV4-1 and J usage is TRBJ1-4; TRBD1 is a possible D gene (5 bases). V was cut by 0 bases and J by 6 bases, with 8 bases left in between. CDR1 is MGHRA and CDR2 is YSYEKL in the germline V gene. The CDR3 contains 14 residues.

Worth noting for this clone: One junction end does not reproduce the germline sequence, and a read error may be involved. The chain couples TRBV7-8 to TRBJ2-7; 7 bases fit TRBD2. The CDR3 sequence is 13 residues long. Germline assignment: CDR1 SGHVS and CDR2 FQNEAQ. CDR3 DNA sequence: TGTGCCAGCAGCTTAGAAGGGCTAGCGGCAACTCACTTC. It translates to CASSLEGLAATHF.

The chain joins TRBV19 to TRBJ2-2, with D possibly matching TRBD2 (6 bases). CDR1 and CDR2 from the germline V gene are LNHDA and SQIVND (reference sequence). Trimming pared 5 bases from V and 2 bases from J, leaving 9 bases between. The CDR3 loop spans 14 amino acids. The CDR3 DNA sequence: TGTGCCAGTAGTTCAGGACTAAACACCGGGGAGCTGTTTTTT. Its translation is CASSSGLNTGELFF.

The rearrangement joins TRBV11-2 to TRBJ1-1; 7 bases are shared with TRBD1. The V gene end was trimmed by 0 bases and the J gene end by 8 bases; junction bases not matched to a gene: 3. The CDR3 runs to 13 residues. Germline V gene sequence: CDR1 SGHAT, CDR2 FQNNGV. The CDR3 here is CASSLEQGTEAFF. The CDR3 DNA sequence: TGTGCCAGCAGCTTAGAACAGGGGACCGAAGCTTTCTTT. The complete variable domain, with remaining parts taken from reference TRBV11-2 and TRBJ1-1, reads EAGVAQSPRYKIIEKRQSVAFWCNPISGHATLYWYQQILGQGPKLLIQFQNNGVVDDSQLPKDRFSAERLKGVDSTLKIQPAKLEDSAVYLCASSLEQGTEAFFGQGTRLTVV.

This clone was found once. V usage is TRBV5-4 and J usage is TRBJ2-5; 12 bases line up with TRBD2. This CDR3 comprises 16 residues. The germline V gene encodes CDR1 SGHNT and CDR2 YYREEE (reference sequence). The junction had 5 bases not matched to a gene; V was cut back by 3 bases and J by 2 bases. The CDR3 is CASSSLTSGGQETQYF. The CDR3 DNA is TGTGCCAGCAGCTCCTTGACTAGCGGGGGACAAGAGACCCAGTACTTC.

The chain employs TRBV2 and TRBJ2-3; D unclear. From germline, CDR1 is SNHLY and CDR2 FYNNEI. The CDR3 has 13 residues. Between the trimmed V and J ends, which lost 7 bases and 0 bases, there was a span of 8 bases. As DNA, the CDR3 is TGTGCCAGCATTGGCAGGAGCACAGATACGCAGTATTTT. Translating it yields CASIGRSTDTQYF.

The gene calls are TRBV4-2 and TRBJ2-1, with 8 bases that match TRBD1. V trimming: 2 bases; J trimming: 6 bases; junction bases outside the gene matches: 3. The CDR3 covers 14 residues. The germline V gene has CDR1 LGHNA and CDR2 YNFKEQ. CDR3 nucleotide sequence: TGTGCCAGCAGCCAACTAGGACAGGGCAATGAGCAGTTCTTC. Encoded protein: CASSQLGQGNEQFF.

The sample holds a few counts of this clone. The chain recombines TRBV5-6 with TRBJ1-5, with 9 positions matching TRBD1. This CDR3 is built from 14 residues. Germline CDR1 and CDR2: SGHDT and YYEEEE. J gave up 8 bases and V 4 bases, and 7 bases lay outside the gene matches. CDR3 coding DNA: TGTGCCAGCAGCGAGACAGGGGGAACGGAGCCCCAGCATTTT. It translates to CASSETGGTEPQHF.

This sequence joins TRBV4-1 and TRBJ2-3, with 9 bases lining up with TRBD1. Trimming cost V 3 bases and J 3 bases; bases outside gene matches: 4. The V gene's germline CDR1 is MGHRA and CDR2 YSYEKL. CDR3 length: 15 residues. The CDR3 loop is CASSQAGTGTDTQYF. CDR3 in DNA: TGCGCCAGCAGCCAGGCCGGGACAGGGACAGATACGCAGTATTTT.

This chain connects TRBV28 to TRBJ1-1, with 8 bases fitting TRBD1. This CDR3 has 13 residues. Trimming at V came to 6 bases and at J to 9 bases, leaving 9 bases not matched to a gene. Per the germline V gene, CDR1 is MDHEN and CDR2 is SYDVKM. The CDR3 nucleotides read TGTGCCAGCAGCTTCAGGGGGCGCGTGAAAGCTTTCTTT. This encodes CASSFRGRVKAFF. The full variable domain, its missing parts supplied by reference TRBV28 and TRBJ1-1, is DVKVTQSSRYLVKRTGEKVFLECVQDMDHENMFWYRQDPGLGLRLIYFSYDVKMKEKGDIPEGYSVSREKKERFSLILESASTNQTSMYLCASSFRGRVKAFFGQGTRLTVV.

V usage is TRBV28 and J usage is TRBJ1-5; D possibly corresponds to TRBD1 (6 bases). In germline, CDR1 is MDHEN, CDR2 SYDVKM. The CDR3 runs to 15 residues. Trimming left V 3 bases short and J 3 bases short, with 12 bases between. The CDR3 here is CASSLRAGDNQPQHF. Written as DNA, the CDR3 is TGTGCCAGCAGTTTGCGGGCAGGGGACAATCAGCCCCAGCATTTT.

The V gene is TRBV14, the J gene TRBJ2-5; 8 nucleotides match TRBD2. Germline V CDR1 and CDR2: SGHDN, FVKESK. The CDR3 loop spans 15 amino acids. V lost 2 bases, J lost 5 bases, and 7 bases stayed unmatched. In DNA form, the CDR3 reads TGTGCCAGCAGCCAACGACGGGGGGGTGGGGAGACCCAGTACTTC. Translated, it gives CASSQRRGGGETQYF.

The chain employs TRBV21-1 and TRBJ2-7; TRBD1 is the table's D call and was not checked against the DNA. TRBV21-1 is labeled a pseudogene. This CDR3 region has 13 residues. The CDR3 nucleotides read TGTGCCAGCAGCGAGGGACAGGTCTACGAGCAGTACTTC. It is translated as CASSEGQVYEQYF.

The rearrangement joins TRBV9 to TRBJ1-4, with TRBD1 matching over 9 bases. Germline lookup yields CDR1 SGDLS and CDR2 YYNGEE. The length of the CDR3 is 15 residues. Trimming removed 0 bases from V and 8 bases from J; junction bases left unmatched: 5. The CDR3 is CASSVEGQGGEKLFF. The DNA of the CDR3 is TGTGCCAGCAGCGTAGAGGGACAGGGAGGGGAAAAACTGTTTTTT.

The chain uses TRBV29-1 and TRBJ2-1; TRBD1 is a possible D gene (7 bases). Germline CDR1 is SQVTM and CDR2 is ANQGSEA. The V gene lost 4 bases and the J gene lost 14 bases, with 12 bases spanning the gap. This CDR3 has 10 residues. The CDR3 nucleotides are TGCAGCGTTGTGGGCAGGGGGGAGTTCTTC. Protein: CSVVGRGEFF.

The chain carries TRBV9 and TRBJ2-7, with TRBD2 matching 7 bases. The CDR3 covers 16 residues. V was clipped by 3 bases and J by 4 bases; unmatched bases: 13. Germline CDR1 reads SGDLS; CDR2 reads YYNGEE. CDR3 sequence reads: CASSASEGAGLYEQYF. CDR3 DNA: TGTGCCAGCAGCGCCTCCGAGGGAGCGGGACTATACGAGCAGTACTTC.

This chain joins TRBV7-2 and TRBJ2-7, with TRBD1 identical over 7 bases. The germline V gene has CDR1 SGHTA and CDR2 FQGNSA. The CDR3 runs 14 residues. V shed 2 bases, J shed 3 bases, and the junction held 4 bases outside the gene matches. The CDR3 DNA reads as TGTGCCAGCAGCTTAAAAACAGGGGTCTACGAGCAGTACTTC. This codes for CASSLKTGVYEQYF. Complete variable domain (other parts from reference TRBV7-2 and TRBJ2-7): GAGVSQSPSNKVTEKGKDVELRCDPISGHTALYWYRQSLGQGLEFLIYFQGNSAPDKSGLPSDRFSAERTGGSVSTLTIQRTQQEDSAVYLCASSLKTGVYEQYFGPGTRLTVT.

This chain uses TRBV28 with TRBJ1-1; tentatively, D is TRBD1 (6 bases). The CDR3 runs 15 residues. Germline V CDR1 and CDR2: MDHEN, SYDVKM. Trimming cost V 7 bases and J 1 base, with 16 bases left between them. The CDR3, as DNA: TGTGCCAGCAACCCTCCCGGGACAACGAACACTGAAGCTTTCTTT. It codes for CASNPPGTTNTEAFF.

The chain is built from TRBV7-2 and TRBJ2-3; D is perhaps TRBD1 (7 bases). The germline CDR1 and CDR2 sequences are SGHTA and FQGNSA. V was clipped by 1 base and J by 3 bases, with 11 bases between them. This CDR3 comprises 15 residues. CDR3 nucleotide sequence: TGTGCCAGCAGCTTAGTAGCAGGGGGGACAGATACGCAGTATTTT. Translated: CASSLVAGGTDTQYF.

The rearrangement joins TRBV27 to TRBJ2-3; TRBD2 matches at 11 bases. Looked up from germline, CDR1 is MNHEY and CDR2 is SMNVEV (reference sequence). CDR3 length: 15 amino acids. After removal of 6 bases from V and 2 bases from J, the junction contained 4 bases not matched to a gene. This CDR3 reads CASRLAGDLTDTQYF. Written as DNA, the CDR3 is TGTGCCAGCAGACTAGCGGGAGATCTCACAGATACGCAGTATTTT.

This chain links TRBV28 with TRBJ2-7; tentative D call: TRBD2 (5 bases). CDR1 is MDHEN and CDR2 is SYDVKM in the germline V gene. Trimming removed 2 bases at V and 1 base at J, with 9 bases between. CDR3 length: 14 residues. CDR3 nucleotides: TGTGCCAGCAGTTTAGCGGGCGGGTCCTACGAGCAGTACTTC. This encodes CASSLAGGSYEQYF.

A note on this clone: Germline is not matched at one junction end, which may reflect a read error. The chain carries TRBV7-6 and TRBJ2-7, with D perhaps TRBD2 (7 bases). Germline V CDR1 and CDR2: SGHVS, FNYEAQ. CDR3 size: 15 residues. The CDR3 DNA reads TGTGCCAGCAGCTACTTCGCGGGGGCCGACTACGAGCAGCACTTC. Its translation: CASSYFAGADYEQHF.